The 20 T cell receptor beta chains reported below all come from one sample, sequenced in a study of blood T cell dynamics during melanoma immunotherapy. TCRdb's copy holds only in-frame clones and misses some; the assay was immunoSEQ multiplex PCR. The sample includes more than 10,000 clones, about 93% of them seen just once. Time point specified: week 3, after first cycle of checkpoint inhibitor. The source material was effector memory CD8+ T cells from blood, sampled from a patient treated with checkpoint blockade. Source of these receptors: a human donor with melanoma.

The chain uses TRBV19 and TRBJ2-4; D gene unclear. CDR3 length: 15 amino acids. Germline CDR1 is LNHDA and CDR2 is SQIVND (reference sequence). The ends were cut back, 3 bases at V and 3 bases at J, with 12 bases in the middle. CDR3 DNA: TGTGCCAGTAGTATCTCCAGTTATGGCAAAAACATTCAGTACTTC. It translates to CASSISSYGKNIQYF.

The chain is built from TRBV6-5 and TRBJ1-1; D gene uncertain. Looked up from germline, CDR1 is MNHEY and CDR2 is SVGAGI. V was trimmed by 6 bases and J by 5 bases, leaving 10 bases between them. This CDR3 spans 12 amino acids. This CDR3 is CASSWGGTEAFF. The DNA of the CDR3 is TGTGCCAGCAGCTGGGGTGGAACTGAAGCTTTCTTT.

The chain has TRBV6-1 and TRBJ2-6, with 8 nucleotides matching TRBD1. The CDR3 runs to 16 residues. J gave up 0 bases and V 3 bases, and 1 base lay outside the gene matches. The V gene's germline CDR1 is MNHNS and CDR2 SASEGT. CDR3 residues: CASSDRGLSGANVLTF. The CDR3 coding sequence is TGTGCCAGCAGTGACAGGGGGCTCTCTGGGGCCAACGTCCTGACTTTC.

This clone was picked up a small number of times. V and J are TRBV14 and TRBJ1-2, with no clear D. Germline V CDR1 and CDR2: SGHDN, FVKESK. Deletions cut 8 bases from V and 8 bases from J, with 6 bases between. The CDR3 spans 9 residues. In DNA form, the CDR3 reads TGTGCCAGCCCCAGGGGCTACACCTTC. Amino acid sequence: CASPRGYTF.

J is TRBJ1-2 and V is TRBV19, with a tentative D call TRBD1 (5 bases). CDR1 LNHDA and CDR2 SQIVND come from the germline V gene (reference sequence). CDR3 length equals 14 residues. The V gene lost 5 bases and the J gene lost 4 bases, with 14 bases spanning the gap. DNA for the CDR3: TGTGCCAGTAGTCCAGGGACTGGGGCCTATGGCTACACCTTC. It translates to CASSPGTGAYGYTF. Filled out from reference TRBV19 and TRBJ1-2, the complete variable domain reads DGGITQSPKYLFRKEGQNVTLSCEQNLNHDAMYWYRQDPGQGLRLIYYSQIVNDFQKGDIAEGYSVSREKKESFPLTVTSAQKNPTAFYLCASSPGTGAYGYTFGSGTRLTVV.

The chain couples TRBV19 to TRBJ1-6; a possible D gene is TRBD1 (5 bases). Trimming shortened V by 5 bases and J by 12 bases, and 8 bases separated the two germline ends. Per germline, CDR1 LNHDA and CDR2 SQIVND (reference sequence). The CDR3 is 11 residues long. The CDR3 nucleotides are TGTGCCAGTAGTTCGGGGGGACCCCTCCACTTT. Translating gives CASSSGGPLHF.

The chain uses TRBV4-3 and TRBJ1-1; maybe TRBD1 (6 bases). CDR1 and CDR2 from the germline V gene are LGHNA and YSLEER. The length of the CDR3 is 13 residues. Trimming stripped 8 bases from V and 7 bases from J, with 17 bases between. The CDR3 nucleotides are TGCGCCAGCGCACAGGGAGGGGGAAGTGAAGCTTTCTTT. As protein: CASAQGGGSEAFF.

This clone was seen a few times. The chain employs TRBV27 and TRBJ1-5; D might be TRBD1 (5 bases). The CDR3 is made up of 13 amino acids. CDR1 and CDR2 from the germline V gene are MNHEY and SMNVEV (reference sequence). Trimming cost V 3 bases and J 6 bases, with 9 bases left between them. The CDR3 reads CASSFSGTQPQHF. The CDR3 nucleotides read TGTGCCAGCAGTTTTTCAGGGACTCAGCCCCAGCATTTT.

The V gene is TRBV18, the J gene TRBJ1-4; D perhaps matches TRBD1 (5 bases). V was trimmed by 4 bases and J by 6 bases, leaving 18 bases between them. This CDR3 comprises 16 residues. The germline V gene has CDR1 KGHSH and CDR2 LQKENI. For the CDR3, the DNA is TGTGCCAGCTCACAACCGGGACCTCCTTTGGATGAAAAACTGTTTTTT. Protein: CASSQPGPPLDEKLFF.

The chain employs TRBV2 and TRBJ2-3; D possibly corresponds to TRBD1 (6 bases). Trimming stripped 7 bases from V and 0 bases from J, with 17 bases between. The CDR3 has 16 residues. The germline V gene has CDR1 SNHLY and CDR2 FYNNEI. The CDR3, as DNA: TGTGCCAGCAAGGGGCCCGGGACACAAAGCACAGATACGCAGTATTTT. Translation gives CASKGPGTQSTDTQYF.

This chain links TRBV6-5 with TRBJ1-3, with D unclear. The germline CDR1 and CDR2 sequences are MNHEY and SVGAGI. V was trimmed by 6 bases and J by 1 base, leaving 10 bases between them. The CDR3 totals 14 residues. This CDR3 reads CASSPTSSGNTIYF. For the CDR3, the DNA is TGTGCCAGCAGCCCCACAAGTTCTGGAAACACCATATATTTT.

V usage is TRBV27 and J usage is TRBJ2-7; 8 bases line up with TRBD1. The CDR3 runs 14 residues. The J segment lost 7 bases and the V segment lost 5 bases, leaving 10 bases of the junction unmatched. The germline CDR1 and CDR2 sequences are MNHEY and SMNVEV (reference sequence). CDR3: CASSIRTGTLEQYF. CDR3 sequence (DNA): TGTGCCAGCAGTATCCGGACAGGGACATTAGAGCAGTACTTC.

The chain combines TRBV5-4 with TRBJ2-1; TRBD2 agrees at 7 bases. Germline V lookup: CDR1 SGHNT, CDR2 YYREEE (reference sequence). This CDR3 is 15 amino acids long. V shed 2 bases, J shed 2 bases, and the junction held 4 bases outside the gene matches. CDR3 protein: CASSLGAGAYNEQFF. CDR3 nucleotides: TGTGCCAGCAGCTTAGGCGCGGGGGCCTACAATGAGCAGTTCTTC.

The V gene is TRBV5-8, the J gene TRBJ2-7; no reliable D call. This CDR3 has 15 residues. The V end was cut by 0 bases, the J end by 0 bases, with 10 bases between. Germline loops: CDR1 SGHTS, CDR2 YDEGEE. The CDR3 region has the DNA TGTGCCAGCAGCTTGGCCATCGGAAGCTCCTACGAGCAGTACTTC. It translates to CASSLAIGSSYEQYF.

V and J are TRBV9 and TRBJ2-7; tentatively, D is TRBD2 (5 bases). The CDR3 has 14 residues. Trimming took 4 bases from V and 3 from J, leaving 14 bases between them. The germline V gene encodes CDR1 SGDLS and CDR2 YYNGEE. The CDR3 loop reads CASSPAEGVYEQYF. The CDR3 nucleotides read TGTGCCAGCAGCCCCGCAGAGGGTGTCTACGAGCAGTACTTC.

The table lists this clone with a count of one. The chain has TRBV4-3 and TRBJ1-6; D perhaps matches TRBD1 (5 bases). CDR1 and CDR2 from the germline V gene are LGHNA and YSLEER. This CDR3 is 16 amino acids long. The V gene lost 0 bases and the J gene lost 4 bases, with 10 bases spanning the gap. The CDR3, as DNA: TGCGCCAGCAGCCAAGATAGACAGCCATATAATTCACCCCTCCACTTT. Encoded protein: CASSQDRQPYNSPLHF.

The rearrangement links TRBV27 to TRBJ1-5; TRBD1 might be the D (5 bases). Per germline, CDR1 MNHEY and CDR2 SMNVEV (reference sequence). This CDR3 contains 13 residues. Between the trimmed V and J ends, which lost 5 bases and 3 bases, there was a span of 8 bases. This CDR3 reads CASSGTINQPQHF. CDR3 coding DNA: TGTGCCAGCAGTGGGACGATCAATCAGCCCCAGCATTTT.

The V gene is TRBV27, the J gene TRBJ2-1; 7 bases are shared with TRBD2. The J segment lost 5 bases and the V segment lost 2 bases, leaving 3 bases of the junction unmatched. The CDR3 has 14 amino acids. Per germline, CDR1 MNHEY and CDR2 SMNVEV (reference sequence). The CDR3 region is CASSLVLANNEQFF. The CDR3 DNA is TGTGCCAGCAGTTTAGTACTAGCGAACAATGAGCAGTTCTTC.

The CDR3: CASSLDFGLAGVSYNEQFF. CDR3 nucleotide sequence: TGTGCCAGCAGCTTAGATTTCGGACTAGCGGGGGTCTCCTACAATGAGCAGTTCTTC. This chain joins TRBV7-2 and TRBJ2-1; 13 nucleotides line up with TRBD2. The V gene's germline CDR1 is SGHTA and CDR2 FQGNSA. V lost 1 base, J lost 0 bases, and 6 bases stayed unmatched. This CDR3 contains 19 residues.

This chain joins TRBV7-2 and TRBJ2-7; either TRBD1 or TRBD2 may supply D (5 bases each). The germline V and J ends were trimmed by 3 bases and 3 bases, with 12 bases remaining between them. Per the germline V gene, CDR1 is SGHTA and CDR2 is FQGNSA. CDR3 length: 14 amino acids. The DNA of the CDR3 is TGTGCCAGCAGCTTCGGGACGGGTGACTACGAGCAGTACTTC. Its translation is CASSFGTGDYEQYF.